The clone carrying this T cell receptor beta chain has a handful of counts. Its antigen is unidentified. The source of the sample is a study of T cells in Graves' hyperthyroidism and ophthalmopathy. Study as a whole: Peripheral blood specimens were obtained at initial diagnosis, prior to any treatment. Study conclusions and caveats: Blood held most thyroid clonotypes expanded above 0.001 frequency.

Looked up from germline, CDR1 is SGHAT and CDR2 is FQNNGV. The length of the CDR3 is 18 residues. With a duration under 2 months, the hyperthyroidism was newly diagnosed in patients aged 18 to 65. Template material for amplifying TCR beta CDR3 regions consisted of RNA transcripts. The study used the HTBI primer set for a first-round RT-PCR of the TCR CDR3. TCRdb passed the multiplex PCR reads through MiXCR, listing each CDR3 protein once. Seen here are around 700,000 distinct CDR3 sequences, around 40% observed once, and the top ten hold less than 40%. The sample comprised blood. This chain joins TRBV11-2 and TRBJ2-5; no reliable D call. TRBJ2-1 explains the end of the DNA better; the J call may be wrong. The sequence was collected from a middle-aged woman with Graves' hyperthyroidism. The CDR3 here is CASSLGSPTGRWNNEQFF. The CDR3 DNA follows: TGTGCCAGCAGCTTAGGTTCGCCCACCGGTCGATGGAACAATGAGCAGTTCTTC.